The present T cell receptor beta chain was sequenced within a study of blood T cells in healthy people across ages. Isolated PBMCs totaled at least 6.5 million in each sample. This clonotype has just a few counts. Its specificity is not known. With a J-beta primer mix and a sample-barcoded 5' primer, a second PCR ran about 6 to 11 cycles. TCRdb used MiXCR to reprocess the 5' RACE reads, holding one entry per CDR3 protein. The sample holds about 1.4 million distinct CDR3 sequences, almost 60% seen once. Findings and caveats of the study: Measured against age, TCR beta diversity per million T cells decreased in a roughly linear manner. Higher diversity, along with more naive CD4+ cells, distinguished long-lived donors from aged donors.

The CDR3 has 16 amino acids. Germline CDR1 and CDR2: MGHRA and YSYEKL. V lost 0 bases and J lost 0, with 11 bases in between. This TCR derives from a man aged 18 to 30 in good health. V is TRBV4-1 and J is TRBJ2-5; D uncertain. The sequencing input was blood. Written as DNA, the CDR3 is TGCGCCAGCAGCCAAGATATGGGAACGAACCAAGAGACCCAGTACTTC. Translated, it gives CASSQDMGTNQETQYF.